What follows are 30 T cell receptor beta chains derived from one specimen sequenced in a study of blood T cell repertoires in COVID-19. Only in-frame clones appear in the TCRdb table, and some are missing; sequencing was by immunoSEQ multiplex PCR. The profile covers 300,000 to 450,000 clones, with 70% to 90% appearing a single time and about 3% taken by the ten largest. The source material was peripheral blood. The receptors originated from a human donor in a cohort sampled during active COVID-19.

The rearrangement joins TRBV6-2 or TRBV6-3 to TRBJ2-7; D is uncertain. The CDR3 consists of 15 residues. Per the germline V gene, CDR1 is MNHEY and CDR2 is SVGEGT. With 4 bases removed from V and 2 bases from J, the gap between germline ends came to 15 bases. The chain's CDR3 is CASSFTLRSPYEQYF. The CDR3 region has the DNA TGTGCCAGCAGTTTCACTCTGAGGTCCCCCTACGAGCAGTACTTC.

The chain employs TRBV15 and TRBJ1-2; D is unclear. The V gene lost 0 bases and the J gene lost 4 bases, with 18 bases spanning the gap. The CDR3 runs 17 residues. Per germline, CDR1 LNHNV and CDR2 YYDKDF (reference sequence). The CDR3 sequence: CATSRDYREGDLYGYTF. The CDR3, as DNA: TGTGCCACCAGCAGAGATTATCGAGAGGGAGACCTCTATGGCTACACCTTC.

The chain couples TRBV3-1 (or the pseudogene TRBV3-2) to TRBJ1-2, with D perhaps TRBD1 (5 bases). Between the trimmed V and J ends, which lost 1 base and 8 bases, there was a span of 14 bases. The CDR3 is 14 residues long. CDR1 is LGHDT and CDR2 is YNNKEL in the germline V gene (reference sequence). The CDR3 sequence is CASSQGGGVGGYTF. The CDR3 region has the DNA TGTGCCAGCAGCCAAGGCGGAGGGGTCGGGGGCTACACCTTC.

This chain joins TRBV30 and TRBJ2-2, with 7 bases matching TRBD2. The CDR3 length is 15 residues. V was pared by 1 base and J by 4 bases, with 6 bases of the junction left unmatched. Germline V lookup: CDR1 GTSNPN, CDR2 SVGIG (reference sequence). The CDR3 region is CAWSAISGFTGELFF. The DNA for the CDR3 is TGTGCCTGGAGTGCCATTAGCGGGTTCACCGGGGAGCTGTTTTTT.

The sample holds a few counts of this clone. V usage is TRBV6-5 and J usage is TRBJ2-3; 8 positions match TRBD2. The CDR3 loop spans 15 amino acids. Trimming at V came to 3 bases and at J to 0 bases, leaving 2 bases not matched to a gene. From germline, CDR1 is MNHEY and CDR2 SVGAGI. CDR3: CASSYKRGSTDTQYF. DNA of the CDR3: TGTGCCAGCAGTTATAAGCGGGGGAGCACAGATACGCAGTATTTT.

This rearrangement joins TRBV7-8 to TRBJ2-7; D might be TRBD1 (5 bases). The V and J ends lost 2 bases and 0 bases respectively, with 14 bases between them. Germline V gene data show CDR1 as SGHVS and CDR2 as FQNEAQ. There are 16 residues in the CDR3. The CDR3: CASSLRGGWSSYEQYF. CDR3 DNA sequence: TGTGCCAGCAGCTTAAGGGGCGGATGGAGCTCCTACGAGCAGTACTTC.

This chain connects TRBV10-2 to TRBJ2-1; 8 bases line up with TRBD2. Looked up from germline, CDR1 is WSHSY and CDR2 is SAAADI. V gave up 2 bases and J gave up 8 bases; unmatched junction bases: 8. This CDR3 is built from 15 residues. CDR3 sequence: CASSEPAGGQDEQFF. The DNA of the CDR3 is TGCGCCAGCAGTGAGCCGGCGGGGGGTCAGGATGAGCAGTTCTTC.

The chain links TRBV29-1 to TRBJ1-1; maybe TRBD1 (6 bases). The length of the CDR3 is 13 residues. Deletions cut 4 bases from V and 7 bases from J, with 16 bases between. Germline V gene sequence: CDR1 SQVTM, CDR2 ANQGSEA. The DNA for the CDR3 is TGCAGCGTTGGGGACAAGGTCTGGGGTGAAGCTTTCTTT. This encodes CSVGDKVWGEAFF.

This sequence joins TRBV5-1 and TRBJ2-1, with D hard to call. Germline V gene lookup returns CDR1 SGHRS and CDR2 YFSETQ. V shed 4 bases and J shed 0 bases, with 17 bases lying between them. The CDR3 has 17 amino acids. The CDR3 here is CASSPLRRTLSYNEQFF. The CDR3 region has the DNA TGCGCCAGCAGCCCACTACGTCGCACCCTCTCCTACAATGAGCAGTTCTTC.

The chain couples TRBV6-5 to TRBJ1-6; D is perhaps TRBD1 (5 bases). The CDR3 is 14 residues long. Deletions cut 6 bases from V and 6 bases from J, with 12 bases between. Germline V gene data show CDR1 as MNHEY and CDR2 as SVGAGI. DNA for the CDR3: TGTGCCAGCAGGTGGACACAGATTAATTCACCCCTCCACTTT. This encodes CASRWTQINSPLHF.

This chain joins TRBV24-1 and TRBJ2-3, with 12 positions matching TRBD1. Trimming took 3 bases from V and 7 from J; bases not matched to a gene: 13. The germline CDR1 and CDR2 sequences are KGHDR and SFDVKD. The CDR3 length is 18 residues. The CDR3 here is CATSDATGQGAIGNTQYF. CDR3 nucleotides: TGTGCCACCAGTGATGCCACGGGACAGGGGGCGATTGGAAATACGCAGTATTTT.

V gene TRBV7-8 combines with J gene TRBJ1-3; D unresolved. V dropped 2 bases and J dropped 0 bases, with 26 bases sitting between them. Per the germline V gene, CDR1 is SGHVS and CDR2 is FQNEAQ. The CDR3 is made up of 21 amino acids. The DNA for the CDR3 is TGTGCCAGCAGCTTATTGGCATCTGGGAGGCAGCTCTCATACTCTGGAAACACCATATATTTT. It encodes CASSLLASGRQLSYSGNTIYF.

The chain couples TRBV3-1 (or the pseudogene TRBV3-2) to TRBJ1-2; possibly TRBD1 for D (5 bases). CDR1 is LGHDT, CDR2 YNNKEL, per germline (reference sequence). V dropped 6 bases and J dropped 7 bases, with 21 bases sitting between them. This CDR3 has 15 amino acids. CDR3 sequence reads: CASSLPPGLGFGYTF. The CDR3 coding sequence is TGTGCCAGCAGTCTTCCCCCGGGACTCGGGTTTGGCTACACCTTC.

This chain connects TRBV11-3 to TRBJ2-3; tentative D call: TRBD2 (5 bases). CDR3 length equals 13 residues. The V end was cut by 3 bases, the J end by 2 bases, with 6 bases between. Germline CDR1 and CDR2: SGHNT and YENEEA. The CDR3 protein is CASSFGVTDTQYF. CDR3 DNA: TGTGCCAGCAGCTTCGGGGTCACAGATACGCAGTATTTT.

J is TRBJ1-5 and V is TRBV19, with a tentative D call TRBD1 (5 bases). V lost 7 bases and J 2 bases, leaving 12 bases between the germline ends. From germline, CDR1 is LNHDA and CDR2 SQIVND (reference sequence). This CDR3 has 14 amino acids. CDR3 region: CASTSGDGNQPQHF. The CDR3 DNA reads as TGTGCCAGTACCTCGGGGGATGGCAATCAGCCCCAGCATTTT.

This chain connects TRBV7-2 to TRBJ1-2, with 9 nucleotides matching TRBD1. This CDR3 has 17 residues. CDR1 is SGHTA and CDR2 is FQGNSA in the germline V gene. J lost 6 bases, V lost 5 bases, and 16 bases had no gene match. CDR3 loop: CASSQAHTGTGQDGYTF. In DNA, the CDR3 is TGTGCCAGCAGCCAAGCTCATACCGGGACAGGGCAAGATGGCTACACCTTC.

Of note for this clone: One end of the junction is discordant with germline, which a read error may explain. The chain carries TRBV28 and TRBJ1-4; a weak D match, TRBD1 (6 bases). The CDR3 has 14 residues. CDR1 is MDHEN, CDR2 SYDVKM, per germline. CDR3 in DNA: TGTGCCAGCAGTCCTCAGACGACAGGCCGAAGGGGGATTTTT. Protein: CASSPQTTGRRGIF.

The chain recombines TRBV4-1 with TRBJ1-2; maybe TRBD1 (5 bases). This CDR3 is built from 17 residues. Germline loops: CDR1 MGHRA, CDR2 YSYEKL. Trimming took 1 base from V and 0 from J, leaving 15 bases between them. CDR3 region: CASSQVLSRGANYGYTF. In nucleotides, the CDR3 is TGCGCCAGCAGCCAAGTGTTATCGCGGGGGGCTAACTATGGCTACACCTTC.

The rearrangement links TRBV27 to TRBJ1-5, with a weak D call TRBD1 (5 bases). CDR1 and CDR2 from the germline V gene are MNHEY and SMNVEV (reference sequence). There are 14 residues in the CDR3. Trimming pared 3 bases from V and 3 bases from J, leaving 9 bases between. The CDR3 sequence: CASSLAGHNQPQHF. The CDR3 DNA reads as TGTGCCAGCAGTTTGGCAGGACACAATCAGCCCCAGCATTTT.

This sequence joins TRBV2 and TRBJ2-2; 9 bases match TRBD1. There are 14 residues in the CDR3. Germline V gene data show CDR1 as SNHLY and CDR2 as FYNNEI. With 8 bases clipped from V and 2 bases from J, the junction kept 3 bases outside the gene matches. The chain's CDR3 is CASLDRGNTGELFF. The CDR3 nucleotides are TGTGCCAGCCTGGACAGGGGAAACACCGGGGAGCTGTTTTTT.

The chain is built from TRBV28 and TRBJ1-2; 9 nucleotides match TRBD1. CDR1 MDHEN and CDR2 SYDVKM come from the germline V gene. This CDR3 region has 14 residues. V lost 1 base to trimming and J lost 8 bases; unmatched junction nucleotides: 5. CDR3 sequence (DNA): TGTGCCAGCAGTTTATCGGGGACAGGGAGAGGCTACACCTTC. Translating it yields CASSLSGTGRGYTF.

V and J are TRBV7-3 and TRBJ2-3; TRBD2 matches at 8 bases. Germline V gives CDR1 SGHTA, CDR2 FQGTGA. V trimming: 5 bases; J trimming: 3 bases; junction bases outside the gene matches: 10. The CDR3 covers 16 residues. CDR3 region: CASSPRLAGGTDTQYF. The CDR3 DNA sequence: TGTGCCAGCAGCCCCCGGCTAGCGGGCGGAACAGATACGCAGTATTTT.

The chain is built from TRBV4-1 and TRBJ2-6; unclear D gene. There are 15 residues in the CDR3. Per germline, CDR1 MGHRA and CDR2 YSYEKL. V gave up 4 bases and J gave up 3 bases, with 10 bases separating them. CDR3 nucleotides: TGCGCCAGCAGCCTGACGGGTTTTGGGGCCAACGTCCTGACTTTC. Its translation is CASSLTGFGANVLTF.

This clone showed up just once. The gene calls are TRBV4-2 and TRBJ2-7; D is possibly TRBD2 (6 bases). The V gene's germline CDR1 is LGHNA and CDR2 YNFKEQ. This CDR3 region has 14 residues. V dropped 0 bases and J dropped 7 bases, with 13 bases sitting between them. CDR3 nucleotide sequence: TGTGCCAGCAGCCAAGATTTGGGGACTTTGGAGCAGTACTTC. As protein: CASSQDLGTLEQYF.

Of note for this clone: Other DNA sequences from this sample encode an identical CDR3 as well. V usage is TRBV5-1 and J usage is TRBJ2-1; D uncertain. Looked up from germline, CDR1 is SGHRS and CDR2 is YFSETQ. Trimming took off 0 bases at V and 5 bases at J, with 6 bases between the two ends. This CDR3 contains 13 residues. CDR3: CASSLDYNNEQFF. In DNA, the CDR3 is TGCGCCAGCAGCTTGGACTATAACAATGAGCAGTTCTTC.

This rearrangement joins TRBV7-9 to TRBJ1-2; 8 bases match TRBD1. The germline V gene encodes CDR1 SEHNR and CDR2 FQNEAQ (reference sequence). Germline trimming cut 4 bases from V and 4 bases from J; bases unmatched to any gene: 5. CDR3 size: 14 residues. The CDR3 loop is CASSWTGKVYGYTF. Written as DNA, the CDR3 is TGTGCCAGCAGCTGGACAGGGAAGGTCTATGGCTACACCTTC.

Only a few counts were recorded for this clone. The rearrangement links TRBV4-2 to TRBJ2-1; D gene unclear. Germline V lookup: CDR1 LGHNA, CDR2 YNFKEQ. The CDR3 totals 14 residues. Trimming cost V 5 bases and J 7 bases, with 15 bases left between them. Here the CDR3 reads CASSEQRAGNEQFF. The CDR3, as DNA: TGTGCCAGCAGCGAACAAAGAGCAGGTAATGAGCAGTTCTTC.

J is TRBJ2-1 and V is TRBV5-6; unclear D gene. This CDR3 comprises 13 residues. Per the germline V gene, CDR1 is SGHDT and CDR2 is YYEEEE. V was shortened by 3 bases and J by 7 bases, with 11 bases between the two germline ends. CDR3 in DNA: TGTGCCAGCAGCTCCCCTGCGAGGAATGAGCAGTTCTTC. Residues: CASSSPARNEQFF.

The rearrangement uses TRBV27 and TRBJ2-5; a weak D match, TRBD1 (5 bases). V gave up 8 bases and J gave up 4 bases, with 14 bases separating them. CDR1 and CDR2 from the germline V gene are MNHEY and SMNVEV (reference sequence). CDR3 size: 13 residues. The CDR3: CASWTRAVETQYF. CDR3 DNA sequence: TGTGCCAGCTGGACCAGGGCCGTAGAGACCCAGTACTTC.

The chain joins TRBV28 to TRBJ2-4; a possible D gene is TRBD1 (6 bases). Germline CDR1 is MDHEN and CDR2 is SYDVKM. The CDR3 covers 14 residues. Trimming cost V 3 bases and J 2 bases, with 8 bases left between them. CDR3: CASSFQGSKNIQYF. CDR3 in DNA: TGTGCCAGCAGTTTCCAGGGGTCCAAAAACATTCAGTACTTC.